This T cell receptor beta chain is drawn from a study of cytomegalovirus exposure and HLA in healthy donors. Broader study findings: Investigators reported approximately 170 TCR beta chains as tied to cytomegalovirus. Three CMV-associated chains proved CMV antigen-specific in vitro.

Generated by immunoSEQ multiplex PCR, the TCRdb table keeps only in-frame clones and is missing some. The data show 150,000 to 200,000 clones, with 80% to 90% seen just once and 5% to 7% held by the top ten. For this clone: Its matching antigen is unknown.

Germline CDR1 SGDLS, CDR2 YYNGEE. Losses at the gene ends were 5 bases for V and 4 bases for J; bases not matched to a gene: 7. The CDR3 extends over 15 amino acids. The sequencing input was PBMCs. This chain joins TRBV9 and TRBJ1-5; the match to TRBD1 covers 9 bases. This receptor was taken from a woman in her 30s in good health and CMV-seronegative. The CDR3 region is CASSGTGMGNQPQHF. DNA of the CDR3: TGTGCCAGCAGTGGGACAGGGATGGGGAATCAGCCCCAGCATTTT.